The T cell receptor beta chain under discussion was sequenced for a study of OX40 agonist ivuxolimab in advanced cancers. About the study: While on treatment, patients had intravenous ivuxolimab at 0.01 to 10 mg/kg every 2 weeks. Prior checkpoint blockade (anti-PD-1, anti-PD-L1 or anti-CTLA-4) was permitted; around 39% had it.

The method was immunoSEQ multiplex PCR; TCRdb's version includes in-frame clones alone and lacks a portion of them. The sample lists about 26,000 clones, 85% to 90% occurring once. The CDR3 spans 13 residues. Germline V lookup: CDR1 MNHEY, CDR2 SVGAGI. Trimming removed 3 bases from V and 1 base from J, with 7 bases in between. No patient had autoimmune disease or received systemic immunosuppression. Material: CD4+ or CD8+ T cells sorted from blood, obtained in a trial of the OX40 agonist ivuxolimab. The rearrangement links TRBV6-5 to TRBJ2-7, with unresolved D. This TCR derives from an adult with an advanced solid tumor such as melanoma, head and neck, liver or kidney cancer. The CDR3 is CASSYSGSYEQYF. The CDR3 nucleotides read TGTGCCAGCAGTTATTCCGGGTCCTACGAGCAGTACTTC.